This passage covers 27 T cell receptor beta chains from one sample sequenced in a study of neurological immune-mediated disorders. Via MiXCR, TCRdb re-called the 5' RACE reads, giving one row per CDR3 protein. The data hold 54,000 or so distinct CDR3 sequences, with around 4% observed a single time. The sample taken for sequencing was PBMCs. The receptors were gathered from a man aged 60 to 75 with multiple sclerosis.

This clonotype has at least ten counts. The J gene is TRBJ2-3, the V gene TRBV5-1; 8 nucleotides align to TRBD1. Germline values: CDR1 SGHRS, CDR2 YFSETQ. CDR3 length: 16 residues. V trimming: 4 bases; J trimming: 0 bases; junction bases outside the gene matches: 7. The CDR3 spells CASSGQGAVSTDTQYF. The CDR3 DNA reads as TGCGCCAGCAGCGGCCAGGGGGCGGTGAGCACAGATACGCAGTATTTT.

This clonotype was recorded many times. The CDR3 loop reads CSARGPVYNEQFF. The DNA for the CDR3 is TGCAGTGCTAGGGGTCCAGTCTACAATGAGCAGTTCTTC. The V gene is TRBV20-1, the J gene TRBJ2-1; no definite D call. CDR3 length equals 13 residues. Between the trimmed V and J ends, which lost 3 bases and 3 bases, there was a span of 9 bases. Germline V gene data show CDR1 as DFQATT and CDR2 as SNEGSKA (reference sequence).

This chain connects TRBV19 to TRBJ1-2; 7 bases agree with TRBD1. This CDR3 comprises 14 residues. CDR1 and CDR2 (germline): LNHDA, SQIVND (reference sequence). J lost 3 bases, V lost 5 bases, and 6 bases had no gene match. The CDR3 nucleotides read TGTGCCAGTAGTTTGACAGGGTTCGACTATGGCTACACCTTC. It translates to CASSLTGFDYGYTF.

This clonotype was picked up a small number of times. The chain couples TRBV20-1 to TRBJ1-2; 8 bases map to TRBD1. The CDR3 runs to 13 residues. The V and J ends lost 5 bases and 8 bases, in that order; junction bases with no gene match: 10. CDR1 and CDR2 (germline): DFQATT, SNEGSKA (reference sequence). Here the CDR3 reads CSAPPDREGGYTF. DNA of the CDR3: TGCAGTGCTCCCCCGGACAGGGAAGGCGGCTACACCTTC.

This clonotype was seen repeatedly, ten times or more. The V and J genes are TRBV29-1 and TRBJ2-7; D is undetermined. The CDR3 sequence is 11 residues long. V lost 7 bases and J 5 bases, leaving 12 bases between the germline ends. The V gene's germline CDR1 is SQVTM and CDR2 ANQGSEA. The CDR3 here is CSAFSDHEQYF. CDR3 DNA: TGCAGCGCCTTCAGCGACCACGAGCAGTACTTC.

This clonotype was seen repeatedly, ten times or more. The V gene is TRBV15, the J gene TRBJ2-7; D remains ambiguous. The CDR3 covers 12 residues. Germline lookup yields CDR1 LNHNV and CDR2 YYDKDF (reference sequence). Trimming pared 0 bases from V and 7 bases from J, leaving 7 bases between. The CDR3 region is CATSRDRREQYF. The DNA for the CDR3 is TGTGCCACCAGCAGAGATCGAAGAGAGCAGTACTTC. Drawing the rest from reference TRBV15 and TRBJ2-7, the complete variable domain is DAMVIQNPRYQVTQFGKPVTLSCSQTLNHNVMYWYQQKSSQAPKLLFHYYDKDFNNEADTPDNFQSRRPNTSFCFLDIRSPGLGDTAMYLCATSRDRREQYFGPGTRLTVT.

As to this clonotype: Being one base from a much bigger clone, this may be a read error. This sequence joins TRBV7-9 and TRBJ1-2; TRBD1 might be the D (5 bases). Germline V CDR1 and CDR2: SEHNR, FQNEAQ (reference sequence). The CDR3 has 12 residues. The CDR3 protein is CTSTLYGAAHTF. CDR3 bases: TGTACCAGCACCTTGTACGGGGCTGCCCACACCTTC.

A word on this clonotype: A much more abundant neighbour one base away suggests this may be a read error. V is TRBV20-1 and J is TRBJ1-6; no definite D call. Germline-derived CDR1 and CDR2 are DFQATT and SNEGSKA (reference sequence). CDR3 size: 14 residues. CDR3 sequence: CSANTEVKVSPLNF. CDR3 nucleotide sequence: TGCAGTGCAAATACGGAGGTTAAGGTTTCACCCCTCAACTTT.

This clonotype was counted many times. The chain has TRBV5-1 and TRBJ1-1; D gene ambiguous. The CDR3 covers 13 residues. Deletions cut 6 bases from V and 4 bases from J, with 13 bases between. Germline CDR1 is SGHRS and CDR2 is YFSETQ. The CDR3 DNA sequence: TGCGCCAGCAATATCCCGGGCGGCACTGAAGCTTTCTTT. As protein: CASNIPGGTEAFF.

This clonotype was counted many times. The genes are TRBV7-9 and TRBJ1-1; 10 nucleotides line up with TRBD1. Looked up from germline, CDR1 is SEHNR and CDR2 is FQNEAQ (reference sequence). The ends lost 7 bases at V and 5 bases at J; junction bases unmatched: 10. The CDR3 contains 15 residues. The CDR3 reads CASTYPSGQGTEAFF. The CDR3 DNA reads TGTGCCAGCACGTACCCCTCGGGACAGGGGACTGAAGCTTTCTTT.

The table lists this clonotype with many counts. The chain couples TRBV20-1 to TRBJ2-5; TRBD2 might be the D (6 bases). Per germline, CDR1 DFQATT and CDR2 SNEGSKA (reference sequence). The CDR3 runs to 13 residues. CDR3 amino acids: CTSRRAGSETQYF. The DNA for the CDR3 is TGCACCTCTCGGAGGGCCGGTTCTGAGACCCAGTACTTC.

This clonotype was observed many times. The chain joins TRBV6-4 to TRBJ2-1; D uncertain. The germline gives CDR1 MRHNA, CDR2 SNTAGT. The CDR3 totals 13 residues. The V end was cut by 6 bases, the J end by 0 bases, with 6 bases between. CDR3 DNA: TGTGCCAGCAGCGAAAACTCCTACAATGAGCAGTTCTTC. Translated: CASSENSYNEQFF.

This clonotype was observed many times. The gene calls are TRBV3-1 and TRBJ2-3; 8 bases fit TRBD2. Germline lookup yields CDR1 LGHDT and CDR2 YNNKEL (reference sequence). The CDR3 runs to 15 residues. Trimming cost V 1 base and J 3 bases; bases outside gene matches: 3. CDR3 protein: CASSQGSGITDTQYF. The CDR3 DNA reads TGTGCCAGCAGCCAAGGTAGCGGGATAACAGATACGCAGTATTTT.

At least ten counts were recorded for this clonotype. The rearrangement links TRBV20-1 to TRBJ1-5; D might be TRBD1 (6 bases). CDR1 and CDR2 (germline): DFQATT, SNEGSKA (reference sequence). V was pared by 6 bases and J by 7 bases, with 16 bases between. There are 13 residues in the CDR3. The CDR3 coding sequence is TGCAGTGCCAACGGGGGCAGGGCACAGCCCCAGCATTTT. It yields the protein CSANGGRAQPQHF.

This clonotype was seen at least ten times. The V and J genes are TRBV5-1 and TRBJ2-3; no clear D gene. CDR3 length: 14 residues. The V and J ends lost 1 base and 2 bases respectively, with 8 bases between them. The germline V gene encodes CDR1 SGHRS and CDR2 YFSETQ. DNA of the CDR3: TGCGCCAGCAGCTTGTGGGATCCCACAGATACGCAGTATTTT. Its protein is CASSLWDPTDTQYF.

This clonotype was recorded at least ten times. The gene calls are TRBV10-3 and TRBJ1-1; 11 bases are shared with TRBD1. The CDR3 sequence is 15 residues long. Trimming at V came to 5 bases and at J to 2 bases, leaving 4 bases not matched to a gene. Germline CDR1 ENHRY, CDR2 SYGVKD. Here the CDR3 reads CAISPGQGANTEAFF. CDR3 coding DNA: TGTGCCATCAGTCCCGGACAGGGGGCCAACACTGAAGCTTTCTTT.

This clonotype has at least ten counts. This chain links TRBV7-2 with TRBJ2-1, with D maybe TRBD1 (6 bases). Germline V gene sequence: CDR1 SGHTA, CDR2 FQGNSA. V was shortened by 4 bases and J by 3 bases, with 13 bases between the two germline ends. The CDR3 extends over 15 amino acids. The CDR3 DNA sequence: TGTGCCAGCAGCTCCAGACGGACAGTCTACAATGAGCAGTTCTTC. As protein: CASSSRRTVYNEQFF. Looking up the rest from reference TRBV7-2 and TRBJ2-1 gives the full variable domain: GAGVSQSPSNKVTEKGKDVELRCDPISGHTALYWYRQSLGQGLEFLIYFQGNSAPDKSGLPSDRFSAERTGGSVSTLTIQRTQQEDSAVYLCASSSRRTVYNEQFFGPGTRLTVL.

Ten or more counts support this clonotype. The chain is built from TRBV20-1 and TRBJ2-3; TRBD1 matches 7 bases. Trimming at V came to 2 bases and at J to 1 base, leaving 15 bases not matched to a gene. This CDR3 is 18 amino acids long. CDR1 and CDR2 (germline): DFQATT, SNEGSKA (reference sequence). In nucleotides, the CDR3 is TGCAGTGCTAGAAGACAGGGCCCGCCGTCAAGAGGCACAGATACGCAGTATTTT. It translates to CSARRQGPPSRGTDTQYF.

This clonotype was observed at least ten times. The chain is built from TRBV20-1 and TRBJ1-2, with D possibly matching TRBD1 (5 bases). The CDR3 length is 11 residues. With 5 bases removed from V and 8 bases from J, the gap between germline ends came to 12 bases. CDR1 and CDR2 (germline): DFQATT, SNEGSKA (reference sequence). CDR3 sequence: CSAAPWGGYTF. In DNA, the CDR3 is TGCAGTGCTGCCCCCTGGGGCGGCTACACCTTC.

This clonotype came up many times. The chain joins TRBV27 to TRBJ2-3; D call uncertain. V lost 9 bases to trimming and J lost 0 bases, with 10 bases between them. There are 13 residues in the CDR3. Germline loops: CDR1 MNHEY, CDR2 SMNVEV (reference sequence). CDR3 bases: TGTGCCAGTGGACCTACTAGCACAGATACGCAGTATTTT. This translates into CASGPTSTDTQYF.

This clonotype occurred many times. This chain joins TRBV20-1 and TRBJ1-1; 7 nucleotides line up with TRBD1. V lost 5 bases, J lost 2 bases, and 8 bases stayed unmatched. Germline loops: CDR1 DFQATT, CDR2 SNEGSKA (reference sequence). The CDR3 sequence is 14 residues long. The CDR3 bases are TGCAGTGCTTCTCCGGGACAGAGAAACACTGAAGCTTTCTTT. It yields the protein CSASPGQRNTEAFF.

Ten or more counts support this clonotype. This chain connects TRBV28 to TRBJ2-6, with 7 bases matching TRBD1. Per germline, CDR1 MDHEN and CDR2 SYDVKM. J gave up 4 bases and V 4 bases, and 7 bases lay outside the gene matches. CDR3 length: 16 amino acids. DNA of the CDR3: TGTGCCAGCAGTTCGCTGACAGGGTCCGGGGCCAACGTCCTGACTTTC. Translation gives CASSSLTGSGANVLTF.

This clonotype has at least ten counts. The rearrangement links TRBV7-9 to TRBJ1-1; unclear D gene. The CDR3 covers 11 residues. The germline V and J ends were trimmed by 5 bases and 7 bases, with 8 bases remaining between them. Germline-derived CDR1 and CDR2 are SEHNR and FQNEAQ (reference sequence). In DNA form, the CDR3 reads TGTGCCAGCAGCCCTTCGGATGAAGCTTTCTTT. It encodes CASSPSDEAFF.

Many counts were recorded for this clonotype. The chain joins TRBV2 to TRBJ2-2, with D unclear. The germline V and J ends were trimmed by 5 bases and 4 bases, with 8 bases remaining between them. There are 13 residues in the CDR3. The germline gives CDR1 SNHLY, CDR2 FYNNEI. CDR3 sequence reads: CASSLGPTGELFF. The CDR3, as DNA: TGTGCCAGCAGTCTCGGCCCCACCGGGGAGCTGTTTTTT. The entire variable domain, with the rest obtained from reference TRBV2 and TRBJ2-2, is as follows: EPEVTQTPSHQVTQMGQEVILRCVPISNHLYFYWYRQILGQKVEFLVSFYNNEISEKSEIFDDQFSVERPDGSNFTLKIRSTKLEDSAMYFCASSLGPTGELFFGEGSRLTVL.

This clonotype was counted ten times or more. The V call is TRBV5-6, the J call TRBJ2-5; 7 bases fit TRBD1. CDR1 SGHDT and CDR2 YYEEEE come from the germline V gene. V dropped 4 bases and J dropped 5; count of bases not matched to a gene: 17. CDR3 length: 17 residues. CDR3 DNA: TGTGCCAGCAGCCAACTGTTTCGGACAGGCGTGAGGGAGACCCAGTACTTC. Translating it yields CASSQLFRTGVRETQYF.

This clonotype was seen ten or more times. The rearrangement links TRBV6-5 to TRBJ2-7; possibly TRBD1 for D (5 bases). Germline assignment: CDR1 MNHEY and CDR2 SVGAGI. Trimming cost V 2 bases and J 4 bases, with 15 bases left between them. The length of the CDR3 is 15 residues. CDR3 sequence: CASSYVLGLKYEQYF. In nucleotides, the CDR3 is TGTGCCAGCAGTTACGTGCTGGGGCTGAAGTACGAGCAGTACTTC.

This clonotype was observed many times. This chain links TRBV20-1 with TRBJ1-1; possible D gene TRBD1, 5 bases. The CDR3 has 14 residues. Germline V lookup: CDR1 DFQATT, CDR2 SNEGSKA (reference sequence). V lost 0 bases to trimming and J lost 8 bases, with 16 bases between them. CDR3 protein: CSAREFPGPREAFF. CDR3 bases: TGCAGTGCTAGAGAGTTCCCGGGGCCCCGAGAAGCTTTCTTT.